A single sample gave rise to the 18 T cell receptor beta chains below, sequenced in a study of radiation and T cells in renal cell carcinoma. This sample's time point: blood 2 weeks post-SBRT. The treatment: 15 Gy SBRT to primary tumor, nephrectomy 4 weeks later. TCRdb's copy holds only in-frame clones and misses some; the assay was immunoSEQ multiplex PCR. The sample has some 70,000 clones, roughly 87% seen once. This sample comprised blood, obtained from a patient whose treatment included radiotherapy and nephrectomy. The receptor source for this set is a man between 60 and 75 years old with renal cell carcinoma.

The chain is built from TRBV4-1 and TRBJ2-3; TRBD2 is a possible D gene (5 bases). The V gene lost 0 bases and the J gene lost 0 bases, with 10 bases spanning the gap. Germline CDR1 and CDR2: MGHRA and YSYEKL. The CDR3 covers 16 residues. CDR3 protein: CASSQDERLSTDTQYF. The CDR3 DNA follows: TGCGCCAGCAGCCAAGACGAGCGGCTTAGCACAGATACGCAGTATTTT.

This sequence joins TRBV18 and TRBJ1-1; D is undetermined. The CDR3 is 14 amino acids. Trimming cost V 2 bases and J 4 bases, with 11 bases left between them. Germline V gene sequence: CDR1 KGHSH, CDR2 LQKENI. The CDR3 sequence is CASSPSTGFTEAFF. CDR3 sequence (DNA): TGTGCCAGCTCACCAAGTACGGGTTTCACTGAAGCTTTCTTT.

This clone has a handful of counts. The CDR3 is CASSDSKGRAFF. The CDR3 DNA sequence: TGTGCCAGCAGTGACTCCAAGGGGCGGGCTTTCTTT. The V and J genes are TRBV6-4 and TRBJ1-1, with TRBD1 as a possible D gene (5 bases). From germline, CDR1 is MRHNA and CDR2 SNTAGT. V was pared by 0 bases and J by 11 bases, with 10 bases between. CDR3 length: 12 amino acids.

V is TRBV7-9 and J is TRBJ2-5; D possibly corresponds to TRBD1 (5 bases). The CDR3 contains 14 residues. The germline V gene encodes CDR1 SEHNR and CDR2 FQNEAQ (reference sequence). V dropped 5 bases and J dropped 1 base, with 11 bases sitting between them. CDR3 sequence: CASSPRQPQETQYF. The CDR3 DNA reads TGTGCCAGCAGCCCCCGACAGCCCCAAGAGACCCAGTACTTC.

V is TRBV6-6 and J is TRBJ1-1; tentative D call: TRBD1 (6 bases). Germline lookup yields CDR1 MNHNY and CDR2 SVGAGI (reference sequence). This CDR3 is built from 16 residues. Trimming shortened V by 6 bases and J by 1 base, and 18 bases separated the two germline ends. The chain's CDR3 is CASSLGAGAGNTEAFF. In DNA, the CDR3 is TGTGCCAGCAGCCTAGGGGCGGGGGCTGGGAACACTGAAGCTTTCTTT.

The chain carries TRBV27 and TRBJ2-7; 9 nucleotides match TRBD2. The CDR3 extends over 14 amino acids. CDR1 and CDR2 (germline): MNHEY, SMNVEV (reference sequence). The J segment lost 3 bases and the V segment lost 8 bases, leaving 8 bases of the junction unmatched. This chain's CDR3 is CASWPGSGGYEQYF. DNA of the CDR3: TGTGCCAGCTGGCCGGGTAGCGGGGGCTACGAGCAGTACTTC.

This clone was detected a few times. This chain connects TRBV30 to TRBJ1-1, with D hard to call. Germline V gene sequence: CDR1 GTSNPN, CDR2 SVGIG (reference sequence). The CDR3 is made up of 13 amino acids. V shed 4 bases and J shed 7 bases, with 16 bases lying between them. CDR3 loop: CAWKSGPGVEAFF. The CDR3 DNA follows: TGTGCCTGGAAATCGGGTCCCGGGGTTGAAGCTTTCTTT. The full variable domain, in which reference TRBV30 and TRBJ1-1 provide the parts outside the CDR3, is SQTIHQWPATLVQPVGSPLSLECTVEGTSNPNLYWYRQAAGRGLQLLFYSVGIGQISSEVPQNLSASRPQDRQFILSSKKLLLSDSGFYLCAWKSGPGVEAFFGQGTRLTVV.

The chain joins TRBV7-8 to TRBJ2-1, with TRBD2 matching over 7 bases. The J segment lost 9 bases and the V segment lost 3 bases, leaving 11 bases of the junction unmatched. The germline V gene encodes CDR1 SGHVS and CDR2 FQNEAQ. The CDR3 is 15 amino acids. CDR3 in DNA: TGTGCCAGCAGCTTGGTGGGAGGGCCCATTAGTGAGCAGTTCTTC. Protein product: CASSLVGGPISEQFF.

The V and J genes are TRBV10-3 and TRBJ2-5, with D perhaps matching TRBD2 (6 bases). From germline, CDR1 is ENHRY and CDR2 SYGVKD. This CDR3 contains 16 residues. V dropped 8 bases and J dropped 1 base, with 20 bases sitting between them. DNA of the CDR3: TGTGCCATCTCGGGAGCAGATAACCACCTCCAAGAGACCCAGTACTTC. Its protein is CAISGADNHLQETQYF.

The V gene is TRBV6-6, the J gene TRBJ1-2; D not resolved. Trimming took off 7 bases at V and 0 bases at J, with 15 bases between the two ends. CDR3 size: 15 residues. Germline loops: CDR1 MNHNY, CDR2 SVGAGI (reference sequence). CDR3 region: CASTLETVANYGYTF. DNA for the CDR3: TGTGCCAGCACCCTCGAGACGGTAGCTAACTATGGCTACACCTTC.

The chain carries TRBV25-1 and TRBJ1-4; no clear D. From germline, CDR1 is MGHDK and CDR2 SYGVNS. The CDR3 consists of 13 residues. With 1 base removed from V and 8 bases from J, the gap between germline ends came to 8 bases. The DNA for the CDR3 is TGTGCCAGCAGTGAATGGGGAGGGGAAAAACTGTTTTTT. This translates into CASSEWGGEKLFF.

The chain has TRBV11-2 and TRBJ2-7; D might be TRBD1 or TRBD2, each matching 5 bases. The CDR3 consists of 14 residues. Trimming shortened V by 2 bases and J by 3 bases, and 11 bases separated the two germline ends. Germline CDR1 SGHAT, CDR2 FQNNGV. The CDR3 region has the DNA TGTGCCAGCAGCTTATCCGGGACCAACTACGAGCAGTACTTC. Its translation is CASSLSGTNYEQYF.

The chain recombines TRBV5-1 with TRBJ2-7; a possible D gene is TRBD2 (6 bases). Germline loops: CDR1 SGHRS, CDR2 YFSETQ. There are 13 residues in the CDR3. V shed 5 bases and J shed 1 base, with 10 bases lying between them. The CDR3 loop is CASRGTFSYEQYF. Written as DNA, the CDR3 is TGCGCCAGCAGAGGGACTTTTTCCTACGAGCAGTACTTC. Full variable domain (remainder filled in from reference TRBV5-1 and TRBJ2-7): KAGVTQTPRYLIKTRGQQVTLSCSPISGHRSVSWYQQTPGQGLQFLFEYFSETQRNKGNFPGRFSGRQFSNSRSEMNVSTLELGDSALYLCASRGTFSYEQYFGPGTRLTVT.

The chain employs TRBV10-3 and TRBJ2-1; unclear D gene. Germline V lookup: CDR1 ENHRY, CDR2 SYGVKD. Trimming left V 8 bases short and J 4 bases short, with 12 bases between. The CDR3 loop spans 13 amino acids. CDR3 protein: CAILSPNYNEQFF. Written as DNA, the CDR3 is TGTGCCATCCTTAGCCCAAATTACAATGAGCAGTTCTTC.

The chain is built from TRBV9 and TRBJ2-7; D may be TRBD2 (5 bases). The CDR3 sequence is 16 residues long. Germline V CDR1 and CDR2: SGDLS, YYNGEE. The V and J ends lost 0 bases and 0 bases respectively, with 13 bases between them. In DNA form, the CDR3 reads TGTGCCAGCAGCGTAGGCAGCGGTCAAAGCTCCTACGAGCAGTACTTC. It is translated as CASSVGSGQSSYEQYF.

V is TRBV2 and J is TRBJ2-1; D is unclear. This CDR3 contains 11 residues. V was shortened by 6 bases and J by 9 bases, with 9 bases between the two germline ends. Germline V gene sequence: CDR1 SNHLY, CDR2 FYNNEI. The CDR3 region is CASRNGLEQFF. For the CDR3, the DNA is TGTGCCAGCAGGAACGGCCTTGAGCAGTTCTTC. The full variable domain, rest sourced from reference TRBV2 and TRBJ2-1, is EPEVTQTPSHQVTQMGQEVILRCVPISNHLYFYWYRQILGQKVEFLVSFYNNEISEKSEIFDDQFSVERPDGSNFTLKIRSTKLEDSAMYFCASRNGLEQFFGPGTRLTVL.

This rearrangement joins TRBV29-1 to TRBJ2-1; TRBD1 aligns across 9 bases. The trim removed 2 bases at V and 3 bases at J, leaving 5 bases unmatched. The CDR3 contains 15 residues. Germline lookup yields CDR1 SQVTM and CDR2 ANQGSEA. The CDR3 DNA reads as TGCAGCGTTGAACCCGGGACAGGGTTCTACAATGAGCAGTTCTTC. Translating gives CSVEPGTGFYNEQFF.

The genes are TRBV5-1 and TRBJ2-1, with D possibly TRBD2 on 6 matching bases. The length of the CDR3 is 16 residues. Germline CDR1 reads SGHRS; CDR2 reads YFSETQ. Trimming removed 4 bases at V and 3 bases at J, with 17 bases between. The CDR3 sequence: CASSPGSGLSYNEQFF. In nucleotides, the CDR3 is TGCGCCAGCAGCCCAGGGTCCGGACTAAGCTACAATGAGCAGTTCTTC. The full variable domain, its missing parts supplied by reference TRBV5-1 and TRBJ2-1, is KAGVTQTPRYLIKTRGQQVTLSCSPISGHRSVSWYQQTPGQGLQFLFEYFSETQRNKGNFPGRFSGRQFSNSRSEMNVSTLELGDSALYLCASSPGSGLSYNEQFFGPGTRLTVL.